Listed below are T cell receptor beta chains from one sample, sequenced in a study of regulatory T cells in long-lasting Graves disease. Using its own MiXCR run on the multiplex PCR reads, TCRdb lists one record per CDR3 protein. The repertoire holds 500,000 or so distinct CDR3 sequences, with about 17% as singletons. This same sample was also taken into another study, of T cells in Graves' hyperthyroidism and ophthalmopathy.

Here the sequenced sample was peripheral blood mononuclear cells (PBMCs), taken at new diagnosis, from a patient treated with antithyroid drugs. All receptors derive from a man aged 35 to 55 with Graves disease. CDR3s include the opening cysteine and the closing phenylalanine or tryptophan. The D gene is left open where the match is weak. Only part of the rows carry a size: once, few, many, or a class if the clone is expanded.

NA	NA	TRBV6-1	12	TRBJ2-3	TGTGCCAGCAGGGAGCAGGGAGATACGCAGTATTTT	CASREQGDTQYF
TRBD2	NA	TRBV12-3/TRBV12-4	15	TRBJ2-2	TGTGCCAGCAGTTTACTAGCGGGAGTAGGCGGGGAGCTGTTTTTT	CASSLLAGVGGELFF
TRBD2	many	TRBV5-1	14	TRBJ2-2	TGCGCCAGCAGCGTTGCGGGGGGTAGCGGGGAGCTGTTTTTT	CASSVAGGSGELFF
NA	many	TRBV5-6	13	TRBJ2-3	TGTGCCAGCAGCTTGAGGATAACAGATACGCAGTATTTT	CASSLRITDTQYF
TRBD2	NA	TRBV12-3/TRBV12-4	15	TRBJ2-5	TGTGCCAGCAGCCCGGGACTAGCGGGATCAGGGACCCAGTACTTC	CASSPGLAGSGTQYF
NA	many	TRBV5-1	11	TRBJ2-5	TGCGCCAGCAGCTTGTATGAGACCCAGTACTTC	CASSLYETQYF
NA	many	TRBV18	14	TRBJ2-7	TGTGCCAGCTCACCACCGAACGGACCCTACGAGCAGTACTTC	CASSPPNGPYEQYF
TRBD1	NA	TRBV19	16	TRBJ2-1	TGTGCCAGTAGCCGAGGCGGGACAGGGGTATACAATGAGCAGTTCTTC	CASSRGGTGVYNEQFF
NA	NA	TRBV19	14	TRBJ1-5	TGTGCCAGTACCATCCGAGGGCCCCCTCAGCCCCAGCATTTT	CASTIRGPPQPQHF
TRBD1	NA	TRBV29-1	13	TRBJ2-2	TGCAGCGTTAAGACAGGGGTTACCGGGGAGCTGTTTTTT	CSVKTGVTGELFF
NA	many	TRBV5-6	15	TRBJ2-1	TGTGCCAGCAGCTTTCGGGGGAGGACAGGTAATGAGCAGTTCTTC	CASSFRGRTGNEQFF
NA	many	TRBV5-5	13	TRBJ2-7	TGTGCCAGCAGCTTGGGTGCGGTTGGCGAGCAGTACTTC	CASSLGAVGEQYF
NA	many	TRBV5-1	16	TRBJ2-7	TGCGCCAGCAGCTTGGCCGTGGGCGGGCCCTCCTACGAGCAGTACTTC	CASSLAVGGPSYEQYF
NA	many	TRBV2	13	TRBJ1-2	TGTGCCAGCAGTGAACCCAGGGGTGACGGCTACACCTTC	CASSEPRGDGYTF
TRBD1	many	TRBV20-1	11	TRBJ2-1	TGCAGCGTGGACAGGGTCAATGAGCAGTTCTTC	CSVDRVNEQFF
TRBD2	NA	TRBV4-2	17	TRBJ2-1	TGTGCCAGCAGCCAGGCCACGGGTAGCGGGACGGCCCACGAGCAGTTCTTC	CASSQATGSGTAHEQFF
TRBD1	few	TRBV5-1	13	TRBJ2-5	TGTGCCAGCAGCGCCGGGACAGTGGAGACCCAGTACTTC	CASSAGTVETQYF
TRBD2	NA	TRBV7-3	15	TRBJ2-1	TGTGCCAGCAGCTACGGGACTAGCGGACACAATGAGCAGTTCTTC	CASSYGTSGHNEQFF
TRBD2	NA	TRBV7-2	16	TRBJ2-7	TGTGCCAGCACCGTCTCAACTAGCGGGGACTTGTACGAGCAGTACTTC	CASTVSTSGDLYEQYF
NA	few	TRBV7-3	14	TRBJ2-3	TGTGCCAGCAGCTTAGACTCGGTAACAGATACGCAGTATTTT	CASSLDSVTDTQYF
NA	many	TRBV11-2	14	TRBJ1-1	TGTGCCAGCAGCTCGAACTGGGTCCTTACTGAAGCTTTCTTT	CASSSNWVLTEAFF
NA	few	TRBV3-1	15	TRBJ2-2	TGTGCCAGCAGCCAAGGTGGAGTCACCACCGGGGAGCTGTTTTTT	CASSQGGVTTGELFF
NA	many	TRBV3-1	14	TRBJ2-5	TGTGCCAGCAGCCACCTGGAGAGGGGAGAGACCCAGTACTTC	CASSHLERGETQYF
NA	NA	TRBV5-1	14	TRBJ2-5	TGCGCCAGCAGGGAGGGCTTCCAACAAGAGACCCAGTACTTC	CASREGFQQETQYF
TRBD2	few	TRBV20-1	18	TRBJ2-2	TGCAGTGCTAGGTCATTCGGGACTAGCGGAACGAACACCGGGGAGCTGTTTTTT	CSARSFGTSGTNTGELFF
TRBD1	many	TRBV12-3/TRBV12-4	13	TRBJ2-7	TGTGCCAGCAGCTTATTGGCAGGGGGAGAGCAGTACTTC	CASSLLAGGEQYF
NA	NA	TRBV7-8	15	TRBJ1-6	TGTGCCAGCAGCTTAATTTTCAAAAATAATTCACCCCTCCACTTT	CASSLIFKNNSPLHF
NA	NA	TRBV5-1	18	TRBJ2-2	TGCGCCAGCAGCTTGGCCGGGCAGGGACTGTCATCCACCGGGGAGCTGTTTTTT	CASSLAGQGLSSTGELFF
TRBD1	many	TRBV5-1	13	TRBJ2-7	TGCGCCAGCAGCGCTAGGACAGGGGGCGATCAGTACTTC	CASSARTGGDQYF
TRBD1	NA	TRBV30	12	TRBJ1-1	TGTGCCTGGAGTGGACGGACAGGTCGGCCTTTCTTT	CAWSGRTGRPFF
NA	NA	TRBV13	12	TRBJ1-3	TGTGCCAGCAGTGGAGGAGAAAACACCATATATTTT	CASSGGENTIYF
TRBD2	many	TRBV18	14	TRBJ2-5	TGTGCCAGCTCGAGGAGCGGGGGAAAAGAGACCCAGTACTTC	CASSRSGGKETQYF
NA	few	TRBV24-1	14	TRBJ2-2	TGTGCCACCAGTGCTTCTTCGAACACCGGGGAGCTGTTTTTT	CATSASSNTGELFF
TRBD1	NA	TRBV28	16	TRBJ1-6	TGTGCCAGCAGTTACCCAGGACAGGGAAATAATTCACCCCTCCACTTT	CASSYPGQGNNSPLHF
TRBD1	many	TRBV7-9	18	TRBJ2-5	TGTGCCAGCAGCTTAGCGAGGGACAGGGGTCTTTCGAGGGAGACCCAGTACTTC	CASSLARDRGLSRETQYF
TRBD2	few	TRBV20-1	17	TRBJ2-1	TGCAGTGCTAGAGATCAGGGGGGCGGGAGGGCCAGAGATGAGCAGTTCTTC	CSARDQGGGRARDEQFF
TRBD1	NA	TRBV7-6	15	TRBJ2-1	TGTGCCAGCAGCTCCGGGACAGGGAATTTTGATGAGCAGTTCTTC	CASSSGTGNFDEQFF
NA	NA	TRBV9	16	TRBJ2-6	TGTGCCAGCAGCGTGACCCAGGGGTACGGGGCCAACGTCCTGACTTTC	CASSVTQGYGANVLTF
TRBD2	NA	TRBV9	13	TRBJ2-5	TGTGCCAGCAGCGGCGGCGGGAGGGCCCCCCAGTACTTC	CASSGGGRAPQYF
NA	many	TRBV28	13	TRBJ1-4	TGTGCCAGCCGGTCTCTGGGGAATGAAAAACTGTTTTTT	CASRSLGNEKLFF
NA	few	TRBV5-1	16	TRBJ2-3	TGCGCCAGCAGCTTGGCCCACGGGGGTAGCACAGATACGCAGTATTTT	CASSLAHGGSTDTQYF
TRBD2	NA	TRBV27	15	TRBJ2-1	TGTGCCAGCAGTAAACTGGGACTAGCGGCCAATGAGCAGTTCTTC	CASSKLGLAANEQFF
NA	few	TRBV12-5	15	TRBJ1-2	TGTGCTAGTGGTGACGGGGATTCAACGCTATATGGCTACACCTTC	CASGDGDSTLYGYTF